Listed here are 19 T cell receptor beta chains from one sample, sequenced in a study of shared clonotypes between healthy human individuals. Assay: immunoSEQ multiplex PCR; the TCRdb copy retains only in-frame clones and omits some. Counted here are about 510,000 clones, 79% occurring once; the ten biggest clones make up over 10%. The sample comprised PBMCs. These TCRs come from a woman aged 40 to 49 in good health. Some clones in this sample may be carry-over from other donors' samples.

The rearrangement uses TRBV27 and TRBJ1-1; TRBD1 matches at 10 bases. The CDR3 covers 16 residues. The germline CDR1 and CDR2 sequences are MNHEY and SMNVEV (reference sequence). The V gene end was trimmed by 5 bases and the J gene end by 3 bases; junction bases not matched to a gene: 9. The CDR3 spells CASSNLPGTGDTEAFF. CDR3 coding DNA: TGTGCCAGCAGTAACCTCCCCGGGACAGGGGACACTGAAGCTTTCTTT.

This clone was recorded a few times. Written as DNA, the CDR3 is TGTGCCAGCAGACTACAGGGGAATAATTCACCCCTCCACTTT. Protein product: CASRLQGNNSPLHF. The chain couples TRBV6-6 to TRBJ1-6; TRBD1 aligns across 7 bases. Germline CDR1 is MNHNY and CDR2 is SVGAGI (reference sequence). The CDR3 length is 14 residues. Germline trimming cut 6 bases from V and 5 bases from J; bases unmatched to any gene: 4.

The chain has TRBV13 and TRBJ2-7, with 8 bases fitting TRBD2. The trim removed 0 bases at V and 6 bases at J, leaving 7 bases unmatched. Germline V CDR1 and CDR2: PRHDT, FYEKMQ (reference sequence). The length of the CDR3 is 15 residues. The CDR3 coding sequence is TGTGCCAGCAGCTTAGGCGGGAGGGCCTCTATCGAGCAGTACTTC. Translated: CASSLGGRASIEQYF.

The chain uses TRBV15 and TRBJ2-3; D gene unclear. The CDR3 has 12 residues. Germline V gives CDR1 LNHNV, CDR2 YYDKDF (reference sequence). Deletions cut 5 bases from V and 6 bases from J, with 9 bases between. CDR3 coding DNA: TGTGCCACCAGCCCCCTGCGTGATACGCAGTATTTT. Translating gives CATSPLRDTQYF. Full variable domain (outside the CDR3, taken from reference TRBV15 and TRBJ2-3): DAMVIQNPRYQVTQFGKPVTLSCSQTLNHNVMYWYQQKSSQAPKLLFHYYDKDFNNEADTPDNFQSRRPNTSFCFLDIRSPGLGDTAMYLCATSPLRDTQYFGPGTRLTVL.

The V call is TRBV14, the J call TRBJ2-1, with D possibly TRBD2 on 5 matching bases. CDR1 and CDR2 (germline): SGHDN, FVKESK. The ends were cut back, 1 base at V and 0 bases at J, with 7 bases in the middle. The CDR3 spans 15 residues. This CDR3 reads CASSQGSGSYNEQFF. DNA of the CDR3: TGTGCCAGCAGCCAAGGCAGCGGCTCCTACAATGAGCAGTTCTTC.

The sample holds a few counts of this clone. V is TRBV6-5 and J is TRBJ1-1; D is unresolved. V lost 5 bases to trimming and J lost 1 base, with 11 bases between them. This CDR3 has 14 residues. The V gene's germline CDR1 is MNHEY and CDR2 SVGAGI. This CDR3 is CASSTYPPNTEAFF. CDR3 nucleotides: TGTGCCAGCAGTACCTACCCACCGAACACTGAAGCTTTCTTT.

This clone was observed once. The CDR3, as DNA: TGTGCCAGCAGCTTAGGCGGGAGGAGTAACAATGAGCAGTTCTTC. This gives the protein CASSLGGRSNNEQFF. The V gene is TRBV11-3, the J gene TRBJ2-1; 8 nucleotides agree with TRBD2. CDR3 size: 15 residues. The trim removed 1 base at V and 5 bases at J, leaving 4 bases unmatched. CDR1 and CDR2 (germline): SGHNT, YENEEA. Full variable domain (rest looked up from reference TRBV11-3 and TRBJ2-1): EAGVVQSPRYKIIEKKQPVAFWCNPISGHNTLYWYLQNLGQGPELLIRYENEEAVDDSQLPKDRFSAERLKGVDSTLKIQPAELGDSAVYLCASSLGGRSNNEQFFGPGTRLTVL.

The chain links TRBV5-1 to TRBJ2-5; possibly TRBD2 for D (6 bases). Germline loops: CDR1 SGHRS, CDR2 YFSETQ. CDR3 length: 14 residues. Trimming shortened V by 4 bases and J by 2 bases, and 12 bases separated the two germline ends. In nucleotides, the CDR3 is TGCGCCAGCAGCCCGCGGGAATTACAAGAGACCCAGTACTTC. It codes for CASSPRELQETQYF. The whole variable domain, filled in from reference TRBV5-1 and TRBJ2-5, reads KAGVTQTPRYLIKTRGQQVTLSCSPISGHRSVSWYQQTPGQGLQFLFEYFSETQRNKGNFPGRFSGRQFSNSRSEMNVSTLELGDSALYLCASSPRELQETQYFGPGTRLLVL.

This clone was recorded only once. V is TRBV30 and J is TRBJ2-4; TRBD2 matches at 9 bases. This CDR3 contains 12 residues. V dropped 5 bases and J dropped 9; count of bases not matched to a gene: 5. Per the germline V gene, CDR1 is GTSNPN and CDR2 is SVGIG (reference sequence). DNA for the CDR3: TGTGCCTGGGGTAGCGGGAGCCCCATTCAGTACTTC. Translating it yields CAWGSGSPIQYF.

The chain carries TRBV5-1 and TRBJ2-1, with D possibly being TRBD1 (6 bases). The germline V gene has CDR1 SGHRS and CDR2 YFSETQ. V was pared by 4 bases and J by 0 bases, with 17 bases between. The CDR3 is 17 residues long. CDR3 loop: CASSPNPTGSSYNEQFF. The CDR3 DNA reads TGCGCCAGCAGCCCGAACCCCACAGGGAGCTCCTACAATGAGCAGTTCTTC.

The CDR3 DNA is TGCGCCAGCGACCGGGACGGACGATCACCAAACAATGAGCAGTTCTTC. Protein sequence: CASDRDGRSPNNEQFF. The gene calls are TRBV5-1 and TRBJ2-1; D tentatively fits TRBD1 or TRBD2 (5 bases each). This CDR3 comprises 16 residues. The V end was cut by 7 bases, the J end by 5 bases, with 22 bases between. Looked up from germline, CDR1 is SGHRS and CDR2 is YFSETQ.

This clone was observed once. The chain links TRBV5-6 to TRBJ2-2, with 7 bases aligning to TRBD2. The CDR3 sequence is 16 residues long. Germline V gives CDR1 SGHDT, CDR2 YYEEEE. V was pared by 4 bases and J by 3 bases, with 9 bases of the junction left unmatched. DNA of the CDR3: TGTGCCAGCAGCCCCGGACTAGGAGGGGACACCGGGGAGCTGTTTTTT. Its protein product is CASSPGLGGDTGELFF. The full variable domain, with the rest looked up from reference TRBV5-6 and TRBJ2-2, is DAGVTQSPTHLIKTRGQQVTLRCSPKSGHDTVSWYQQALGQGPQFIFQYYEEEERQRGNFPDRFSGHQFPNYSSELNVNALLLGDSALYLCASSPGLGGDTGELFFGEGSRLTVL.

This rearrangement joins TRBV18 to TRBJ2-5; 8 bases agree with TRBD1. CDR3 length: 13 residues. In germline, CDR1 is KGHSH, CDR2 LQKENI. Unmatched junction bases numbered 4, after V lost 6 bases and J lost 4 bases. The CDR3 nucleotides read TGTGCCAGCTCCCGGACAGGGACAGAGACCCAGTACTTC. Protein: CASSRTGTETQYF. Based on the CDR3 plus reference TRBV18 and TRBJ2-5, the full variable domain is NAGVMQNPRHLVRRRGQEARLRCSPMKGHSHVYWYRQLPEEGLKFMVYLQKENIIDESGMPKERFSAEFPKEGPSILRIQQVVRGDSAAYFCASSRTGTETQYFGPGTRLLVL.

The gene calls are TRBV9 and TRBJ2-7; D ambiguous. V was cut by 0 bases and J by 6 bases, with 13 bases left in between. The CDR3 runs to 14 residues. From germline, CDR1 is SGDLS and CDR2 YYNGEE. CDR3 protein: CASSVGQFKSEQYF. The CDR3 DNA reads as TGTGCCAGCAGCGTAGGGCAGTTTAAGAGCGAGCAGTACTTC.

CDR3 in amino acids: CASSWGDTEAFF. In DNA form, the CDR3 reads TGTGCCAGCAGCTGGGGGGACACTGAAGCTTTCTTT. The rearrangement uses TRBV5-4 and TRBJ1-1; D might be TRBD1 (5 bases). The germline CDR1 and CDR2 sequences are SGHNT and YYREEE (reference sequence). CDR3 size: 12 residues. V was clipped by 3 bases and J by 3 bases, with 6 bases between them.

There are a few counts of this clone. The V call is TRBV5-4, the J call TRBJ2-1; D uncertain. Trimming shortened V by 4 bases and J by 10 bases, and 15 bases separated the two germline ends. The CDR3 is made up of 13 amino acids. Germline lookup yields CDR1 SGHNT and CDR2 YYREEE (reference sequence). DNA of the CDR3: TGTGCCAGCAGCCAAATGGATGGTACGGAGCAGTTCTTC. Its translation: CASSQMDGTEQFF.

The chain links TRBV27 to TRBJ1-2; a possible D gene is TRBD1 (6 bases). CDR1 MNHEY and CDR2 SMNVEV come from the germline V gene (reference sequence). This CDR3 has 16 residues. Trimming took 6 bases from V and 2 from J, leaving 19 bases between them. As DNA, the CDR3 is TGTGCCAGCAGGGGCAGGGGCGACGGGAGGAACTATGGCTACACCTTC. Its translation is CASRGRGDGRNYGYTF.

The V and J genes are TRBV30 and TRBJ2-3; 13 positions match TRBD2. Germline assignment: CDR1 GTSNPN and CDR2 SVGIG (reference sequence). The CDR3 is 14 amino acids. V dropped 2 bases and J dropped 9; count of bases not matched to a gene: 5. The CDR3 DNA follows: TGTGCCTGGAGTCAACTAGCGGGAGGGCGAACGCAGTATTTT. It specifies CAWSQLAGGRTQYF.

This chain links TRBV5-1 with TRBJ2-6; 11 bases align to TRBD2. The germline gives CDR1 SGHRS, CDR2 YFSETQ. The CDR3 totals 17 residues. Losses at the gene ends were 4 bases for V and 0 bases for J; bases not matched to a gene: 3. CDR3 residues: CASSATSGVSGANVLTF. Here the CDR3 DNA reads TGCGCCAGCAGCGCGACTAGCGGGGTCTCTGGGGCCAACGTCCTGACTTTC. The variable domain in full, completed from reference TRBV5-1 and TRBJ2-6, reads KAGVTQTPRYLIKTRGQQVTLSCSPISGHRSVSWYQQTPGQGLQFLFEYFSETQRNKGNFPGRFSGRQFSNSRSEMNVSTLELGDSALYLCASSATSGVSGANVLTFGAGSRLTVL.